This is a list of T cell receptor beta chains from one sample in a study of T cell responses to AZD1222 COVID-19 vaccine. Sequencing was performed with immunoSEQ multiplex PCR; in TCRdb, only in-frame clones are kept and a portion is missing. The sample consists of about 94,000 clones, around nine tenths of them appearing once. The sequences come from peripheral blood, collected on day 0 of AZD1222 vaccination. Every receptor here comes from an adult in good health. The CDR3 runs from the conserved cysteine through the conserved F or W. Each record gives: CDR3 length, J gene, V gene, D gene, CDR3 DNA, CDR3 protein. D genes are given only for firm matches.

length: 12; J: TRBJ2-5; V: TRBV7-9; D: NA; DNA: TGTGCCAGCAGAGCGAGCCAAGAGACCCAGTACTTC; CDR3: CASRASQETQYF
length: 16; J: TRBJ1-5; V: TRBV15; D: NA; DNA: TGTGCCACCAGCAGACCCCCGGGGGGCCGCAATCAGCCCCAGCATTTT; CDR3: CATSRPPGGRNQPQHF
length: 14; J: TRBJ1-2; V: TRBV7-9; D: NA; DNA: TGTGCCAGCAGCTTAGCCGCGGGGGGCCATGGCTACACCTTC; CDR3: CASSLAAGGHGYTF
length: 14; J: TRBJ1-3; V: TRBV19; D: NA; DNA: TGTGCCAGTACTGGAGGGGTTTTTGGAAACACCATATATTTT; CDR3: CASTGGVFGNTIYF
length: 16; J: TRBJ1-2; V: TRBV19; D: NA; DNA: TGTGCCAGTAGGACGACAGCCCCAACACGAAACTATGGCTACACCTTC; CDR3: CASRTTAPTRNYGYTF
length: 14; J: TRBJ1-1; V: TRBV30; D: NA; DNA: TGTGCCTGGAGTCCCTTACGCGGGACAATTGAAGCTTTCTTT; CDR3: CAWSPLRGTIEAFF
length: 14; J: TRBJ1-5; V: TRBV19; D: TRBD1; DNA: TGTGCCAGTAGTCACGGACAGGTTTATCAGCCCCAGCATTTT; CDR3: CASSHGQVYQPQHF
length: 16; J: TRBJ1-5; V: TRBV28; D: NA; DNA: TGTGCCAGCAGTTTCGAGAGGCGCCAGGGGAATCAGCCCCAGCATTTT; CDR3: CASSFERRQGNQPQHF
length: 15; J: TRBJ2-7; V: TRBV7-2; D: NA; DNA: TGTGCCAGCAGCTTAGTTTTATCAGGCCCAAACGAGCAGTACTTC; CDR3: CASSLVLSGPNEQYF
length: 19; J: TRBJ2-1; V: TRBV5-1; D: NA; DNA: TGCGCCAGCAGCCCCCGTTGGGGGGGCCGTGGCCCCTCCTACAATGAGCAGTTCTTC; CDR3: CASSPRWGGRGPSYNEQFF
length: 13; J: TRBJ2-7; V: TRBV7-2; D: NA; DNA: TGTGCCAGCAGCTTATCCCCGTCCTACGAGCAGTACTTC; CDR3: CASSLSPSYEQYF
length: 14; J: TRBJ1-2; V: TRBV29-1; D: TRBD1; DNA: TGCAGCGTTGATCCCGGGACAGGAGCCTATGGCTACACCTTC; CDR3: CSVDPGTGAYGYTF